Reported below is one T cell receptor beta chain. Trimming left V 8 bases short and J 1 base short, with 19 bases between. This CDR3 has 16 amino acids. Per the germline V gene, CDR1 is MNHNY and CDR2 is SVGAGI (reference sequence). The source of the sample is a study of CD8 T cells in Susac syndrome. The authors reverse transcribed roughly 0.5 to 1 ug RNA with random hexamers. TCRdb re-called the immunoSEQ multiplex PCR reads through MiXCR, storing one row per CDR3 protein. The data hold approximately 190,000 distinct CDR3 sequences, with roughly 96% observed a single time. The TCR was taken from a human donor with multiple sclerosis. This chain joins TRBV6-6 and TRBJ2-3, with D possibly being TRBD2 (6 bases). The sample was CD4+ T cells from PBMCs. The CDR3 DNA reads TGTGCCAGCGCGACCCCCTGGGGCGGGGGCACAGATACGCAGTATTTT. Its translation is CASATPWGGGTDTQYF.